A selection of T cell receptor beta chains follows, all from one sample in a study of blood T cell repertoires in COVID-19. Profiled with immunoSEQ multiplex PCR; TCRdb holds only in-frame clones, not every one. This sample carries about 110,000 clones, approximately 90% of them seen once, and the ten largest clones take approximately 1%. Sequencing was done on a sample of peripheral blood. The source is a human donor in a cohort sampled during active COVID-19. The conserved cysteine and the conserved F or W are not part of the CDR3 here. The order of the fields is clone size, J gene, D gene, V gene, CDR3 protein. The D gene is left open where the match is weak. The size of a clone is reported for some rows only, either as once, few or many, or as a class for expanded clones.

NA TRBJ1-3 NA TRBV11-2 ASSSSRVTGNTIY
NA TRBJ1-2 NA TRBV25-1 ASSDHRRTYGYT
once TRBJ2-1 TRBD2 TRBV4-3 ASSQDWTSGRERHQF
NA TRBJ2-7 TRBD2 TRBV5-1 ASSREGGSTYEQY
NA TRBJ2-3 TRBD2 TRBV9 ASSVGSGGARDTQY
NA TRBJ2-7 TRBD2 TRBV19 ATSINSGTGEQY
NA TRBJ2-5 TRBD1 TRBV7-9 ASSSTLLSQGVAETQY
NA TRBJ2-3 TRBD2 TRBV7-3 ASRNPGGSDTQY
NA TRBJ1-2 NA TRBV5-4 ASTKGQNYGYT
NA TRBJ1-4 TRBD1 TRBV19 ASSADRGRGKLF
NA TRBJ1-2 NA TRBV5-1 ASSLRDMRGYT
NA TRBJ1-1 NA TRBV18 ASSPTTGGTEAF
NA TRBJ1-1 NA TRBV5-5 ASSLGGDTEAF
NA TRBJ1-2 NA TRBV11-2 ASSREGNRANYGYT
NA TRBJ2-7 NA TRBV5-6 ASSFASAKGEQY
NA TRBJ1-4 NA TRBV11-3 ASSAHLVGKLF
NA TRBJ1-1 NA TRBV5-4 ASSLQGVITEAF
NA TRBJ1-2 TRBD1 TRBV6-5 ASSYSGTGLNYGYT
few TRBJ2-1 TRBD2 TRBV7-9 ASSILAGAPRNEQF
NA TRBJ2-5 NA TRBV5-4 ASSLVGAETQY
NA TRBJ2-1 NA TRBV11-1 ASSFVRTAGYNEQF
NA TRBJ2-2 TRBD2 TRBV19 ASSMLAGPPANTGELF
NA TRBJ1-1 NA TRBV5-8 ASSLGPGGTEAF
NA TRBJ1-4 NA TRBV10-3 AIKEPGDRNEKLF
NA TRBJ1-1 TRBD1 TRBV5-5 ASSHFGWTRGPNTEAF
NA TRBJ2-7 TRBD1 TRBV5-1 ASAIPGQGYEQY
NA TRBJ2-3 TRBD2 TRBV7-2 ASRRYGTSGSLDTQY
NA TRBJ1-4 NA TRBV6-1 ASSDTGLREKLF
NA TRBJ2-7 TRBD1 TRBV5-6 ASSLRQGQEQY
NA TRBJ2-2 NA TRBV28 ASNPPRVAGELF
NA TRBJ2-4 NA TRBV12-1 ASSFVGTSGDRAKNIQY
few TRBJ2-7 TRBD1 TRBV14 ASSSGQGNYEQY
NA TRBJ2-3 NA TRBV2 ASTQARTDTQY
NA TRBJ2-3 TRBD2 TRBV12-5 ASGPSGGGDTQY
NA TRBJ1-2 TRBD1 TRBV4-3 ASSQEPDRGRGNYGYT